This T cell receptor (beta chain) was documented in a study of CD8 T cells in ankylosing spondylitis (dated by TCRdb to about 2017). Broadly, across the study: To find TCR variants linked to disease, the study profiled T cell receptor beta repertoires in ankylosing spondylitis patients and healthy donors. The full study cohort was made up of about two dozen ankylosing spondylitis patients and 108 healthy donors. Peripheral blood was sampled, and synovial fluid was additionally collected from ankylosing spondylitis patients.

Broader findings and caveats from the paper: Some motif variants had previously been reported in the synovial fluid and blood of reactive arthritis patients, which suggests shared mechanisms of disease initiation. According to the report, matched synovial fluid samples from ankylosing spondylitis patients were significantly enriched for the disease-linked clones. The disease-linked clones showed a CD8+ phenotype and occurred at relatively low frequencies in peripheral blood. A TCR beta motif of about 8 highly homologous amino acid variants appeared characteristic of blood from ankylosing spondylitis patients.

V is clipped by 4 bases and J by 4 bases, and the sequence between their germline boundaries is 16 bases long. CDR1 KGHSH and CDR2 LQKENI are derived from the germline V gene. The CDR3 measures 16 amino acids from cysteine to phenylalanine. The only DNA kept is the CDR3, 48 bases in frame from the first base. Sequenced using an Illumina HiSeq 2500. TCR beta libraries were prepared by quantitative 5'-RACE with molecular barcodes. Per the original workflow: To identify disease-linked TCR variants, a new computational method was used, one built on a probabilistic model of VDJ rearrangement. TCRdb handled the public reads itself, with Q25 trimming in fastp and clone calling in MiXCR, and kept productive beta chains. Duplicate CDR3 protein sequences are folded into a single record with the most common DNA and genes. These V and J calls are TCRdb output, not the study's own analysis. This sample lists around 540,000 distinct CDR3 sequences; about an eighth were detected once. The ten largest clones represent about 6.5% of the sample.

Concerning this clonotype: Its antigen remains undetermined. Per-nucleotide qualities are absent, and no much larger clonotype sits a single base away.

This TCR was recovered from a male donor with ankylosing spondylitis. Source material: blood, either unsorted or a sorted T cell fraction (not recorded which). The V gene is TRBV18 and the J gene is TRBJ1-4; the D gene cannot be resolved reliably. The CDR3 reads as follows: CASSLSGWALNEKLFF. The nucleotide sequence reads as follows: TGTGCCAGCTCACTCTCCGGTTGGGCCCTTAATGAAAAACTGTTTTTT.